The 32 T cell receptor beta chains in this list originate from one sample, sequenced in a study of blood T cells in healthy people across ages. Through a sample-barcoded 5' primer and a J-beta primer mix, a second PCR was run for roughly 7 to 12 cycles. TCRdb processed the 5' RACE reads anew with MiXCR; each CDR3 protein has one entry. The sample contains about 1.8 million distinct CDR3 sequences, just under 50% of which appear only once. The specimen was blood. Receptors originate from a woman aged 40 to 50 in good health.

The gene calls are TRBV20-1 and TRBJ1-6; D gene uncertain. This CDR3 contains 12 residues. The ends were cut back, 6 bases at V and 7 bases at J, with 10 bases in the middle. The germline gives CDR1 DFQATT, CDR2 SNEGSKA (reference sequence). CDR3 DNA sequence: TGCAGTGCGCTGGCCGGGAATTCACCCCTCCACTTT. Translation gives CSALAGNSPLHF.

A remark on this clonotype: At one of its ends the junction is not consistent with the germline gene, which may arise from a read error. The chain joins TRBV6-2 or TRBV6-3 to TRBJ2-4, with 10 bases lining up with TRBD1. The J call may be wrong; the DNA end is better matched by TRBJ2-7. The germline CDR1 and CDR2 sequences are MNHEY and SVGEGT. The CDR3 is 16 amino acids. CDR3 DNA: TGTGCCAGCAGCTACTCCCCGGGACAGGGGTCCTACGAGCAGTACTTC. Amino acid sequence: CASSYSPGQGSYEQYF.

The chain employs TRBV6-2 or TRBV6-3 and TRBJ2-4, with D tentatively TRBD1 (5 bases). This CDR3 region has 12 residues. V was shortened by 2 bases and J by 8 bases, with 7 bases between the two germline ends. The germline V gene encodes CDR1 MNHEY and CDR2 SVGEGT. Here the CDR3 DNA reads TGTGCCAGCAGTTACCAAGGGGACATTCAGTACTTC. It translates to CASSYQGDIQYF.

The chain joins TRBV4-2 to TRBJ1-1; possibly TRBD1 for D (6 bases). Trimming cost V 0 bases and J 12 bases, with 17 bases left between them. The CDR3 contains 14 residues. The germline V gene has CDR1 LGHNA and CDR2 YNFKEQ. The CDR3 nucleotides read TGTGCCAGCAGCCAAGACGAGGGGGGGGTAATGACTTTCTTT. This encodes CASSQDEGGVMTFF.

The chain is built from TRBV20-1 and TRBJ2-7; D ambiguous. Germline V gene lookup returns CDR1 DFQATT and CDR2 SNEGSKA (reference sequence). CDR3 length equals 16 residues. With 2 bases removed from V and 4 bases from J, the gap between germline ends came to 21 bases. CDR3 DNA: TGCAGTGCTAGAAAACAGCTCCCCGCGTTTACTTACGAGCAGTACTTC. Translated: CSARKQLPAFTYEQYF.

The gene calls are TRBV4-3 and TRBJ2-7; D is uncertain. V gave up 7 bases and J gave up 0 bases, with 13 bases separating them. The CDR3 length is 14 residues. Germline V lookup: CDR1 LGHNA, CDR2 YSLEER. CDR3 in DNA: TGCGCCAGCAAACCGGACGCTAGCTCCTACGAGCAGTACTTC. Residues: CASKPDASSYEQYF.

The chain combines TRBV20-1 with TRBJ1-2; no clear D. Germline CDR1 DFQATT, CDR2 SNEGSKA (reference sequence). The CDR3 is 10 amino acids. V was cut by 6 bases and J by 2 bases, with 4 bases left in between. Here the CDR3 DNA reads TGCAGTGCGAGGAACTATGGCTACACCTTC. Translated: CSARNYGYTF.

This clonotype was counted only a few times. The chain has TRBV20-1 and TRBJ1-1; 7 positions agree with TRBD1. The V gene's germline CDR1 is DFQATT and CDR2 SNEGSKA (reference sequence). The CDR3 sequence is 12 residues long. V gave up 5 bases and J gave up 7 bases; unmatched junction bases: 7. The CDR3, as DNA: TGCAGTGCTTACACAGGGGTAAATGAAGCTTTCTTT. Amino acid sequence: CSAYTGVNEAFF.

V and J are TRBV5-1 and TRBJ2-5; maybe TRBD1 (5 bases). This CDR3 is built from 15 residues. Between the trimmed V and J ends, which lost 4 bases and 1 base, there was a span of 14 bases. Germline V gene lookup returns CDR1 SGHRS and CDR2 YFSETQ. CDR3 residues: CASSEQGPGQETQYF. The CDR3 DNA reads as TGCGCCAGCAGCGAGCAGGGTCCAGGCCAAGAGACCCAGTACTTC.

The J gene is TRBJ2-3, the V gene TRBV7-2; D not certain. V lost 8 bases, J lost 2 bases, and 14 bases lay in between. Germline lookup yields CDR1 SGHTA and CDR2 FQGNSA. The CDR3 spans 14 residues. The chain's CDR3 is CASLSGVHTDTQYF. CDR3 nucleotide sequence: TGTGCCAGCCTATCTGGGGTTCACACAGATACGCAGTATTTT. Full variable domain (missing parts from reference TRBV7-2 and TRBJ2-3): GAGVSQSPSNKVTEKGKDVELRCDPISGHTALYWYRQSLGQGLEFLIYFQGNSAPDKSGLPSDRFSAERTGGSVSTLTIQRTQQEDSAVYLCASLSGVHTDTQYFGPGTRLTVL.

CDR3 nucleotide sequence: TGTGCCAGCAGCTTAGGATACCGTAAGAGCACAGATACGCAGTATTTT. This sequence encodes CASSLGYRKSTDTQYF. V usage is TRBV7-2 and J usage is TRBJ2-3; D remains ambiguous. The germline V gene encodes CDR1 SGHTA and CDR2 FQGNSA. The CDR3 extends over 16 amino acids. V dropped 1 base and J dropped 0 bases, with 11 bases sitting between them.

The chain couples TRBV12-3 or TRBV12-4 to TRBJ1-4; no clear D gene. Trimming shortened V by 5 bases and J by 4 bases, and 11 bases separated the two germline ends. CDR3 length: 14 amino acids. For the CDR3, the DNA is TGTGCCAGCAGTGCAAGGGCTGTTAATGAAAAACTGTTTTTT. Amino acids: CASSARAVNEKLFF.

The V and J genes are TRBV6-6 and TRBJ1-2; a possible D gene is TRBD1 (5 bases). V was clipped by 6 bases and J by 6 bases, with 14 bases between them. The length of the CDR3 is 13 residues. The germline gives CDR1 MNHNY, CDR2 SVGAGI (reference sequence). CDR3 bases: TGTGCCAGCAGCCCCGAGGGGTTGGATGGCTACACCTTC. It yields the protein CASSPEGLDGYTF.

As regards this clonotype: One junction end disagrees with the germline gene, perhaps due to a read error. The V call is TRBV5-1, the J call TRBJ1-6; D is uncertain. Germline CDR1 is SGHRS and CDR2 is YFSETQ. There are 14 residues in the CDR3. The CDR3 DNA is TGTGCCAGCAGTTTAGGGCAGCAGAATTCACCCCTCCACTTT. It codes for CASSLGQQNSPLHF.

This rearrangement joins TRBV7-3 to TRBJ2-1; 9 nucleotides agree with TRBD1. The CDR3 totals 13 residues. V was pared by 5 bases and J by 9 bases, with 5 bases of the junction left unmatched. In germline, CDR1 is SGHTA, CDR2 FQGTGA. Here the CDR3 reads CASSRDRDTEQFF. CDR3 sequence (DNA): TGTGCCAGCAGCCGGGACAGGGATACTGAGCAGTTCTTC.

This sequence joins TRBV7-9 and TRBJ1-1; 9 bases map to TRBD1. This CDR3 comprises 14 residues. From germline, CDR1 is SEHNR and CDR2 FQNEAQ (reference sequence). The J segment lost 5 bases and the V segment lost 10 bases, leaving 11 bases of the junction unmatched. CDR3 sequence: CAISPGQGLTEAFF. The CDR3 coding sequence is TGTGCCATCAGTCCGGGACAGGGCCTTACTGAAGCTTTCTTT.

This chain joins TRBV5-1 and TRBJ1-5; no firm D call. The CDR3 spans 15 residues. CDR1 and CDR2 from the germline V gene are SGHRS and YFSETQ. V was trimmed by 7 bases and J by 1 base, leaving 15 bases between them. CDR3 sequence (DNA): TGCGCCAGCCGTTGGGATGGACGCAGCAATCAGCCCCAGCATTTT. As protein: CASRWDGRSNQPQHF. The entire variable domain, with the rest obtained from reference TRBV5-1 and TRBJ1-5, is as follows: KAGVTQTPRYLIKTRGQQVTLSCSPISGHRSVSWYQQTPGQGLQFLFEYFSETQRNKGNFPGRFSGRQFSNSRSEMNVSTLELGDSALYLCASRWDGRSNQPQHFGDGTRLSIL.

The chain carries TRBV20-1 and TRBJ2-3; D not resolved. Trimming took 7 bases from V and 2 from J, leaving 16 bases between them. The CDR3 sequence is 14 residues long. Germline-derived CDR1 and CDR2 are DFQATT and SNEGSKA (reference sequence). The CDR3 spells CSVSPVLFTDTQYF. The CDR3 nucleotides read TGCAGTGTAAGCCCGGTACTATTCACAGATACGCAGTATTTT.

The table lists this clonotype with a count of one. The chain's CDR3 is CASKRDFSRETQYF. CDR3 in DNA: TGTGCCAGCAAACGGGACTTTTCTAGGGAGACCCAGTACTTC. This chain uses TRBV6-6 with TRBJ2-5, with a possible D match to TRBD2 (6 bases). The CDR3 consists of 14 residues. Germline CDR1 MNHNY, CDR2 SVGAGI (reference sequence). The V and J ends lost 7 bases and 5 bases respectively, with 17 bases between them.

The CDR3 DNA sequence: TGCGCCAGCAGCCCCCGATCCGGACAGGCCACAGATACGCAGTATTTT. Translating gives CASSPRSGQATDTQYF. The genes are TRBV5-1 and TRBJ2-3, with TRBD1 matching 7 bases. J gave up 2 bases and V 4 bases, and 10 bases lay outside the gene matches. The CDR3 is made up of 16 amino acids. Germline CDR1 is SGHRS and CDR2 is YFSETQ.

V usage is TRBV14 and J usage is TRBJ2-7, with D possibly TRBD1 on 6 matching bases. The CDR3 is made up of 16 amino acids. Trimming pared 0 bases from V and 2 bases from J, leaving 14 bases between. CDR1 is SGHDN and CDR2 is FVKESK in the germline V gene. Here the CDR3 reads CASSQDLRQGTYEQYF. In DNA form, the CDR3 reads TGTGCCAGCAGCCAAGATCTTCGCCAGGGGACCTACGAGCAGTACTTC.

In this sample, this clonotype turned up a few times. The rearrangement uses TRBV5-8 and TRBJ2-3; D is ambiguous. V lost 6 bases and J 1 base, leaving 18 bases between the germline ends. Germline V gene data show CDR1 as SGHTS and CDR2 as YDEGEE. CDR3 size: 16 residues. In DNA form, the CDR3 reads TGTGCCAGCACCCTCCCGGTTGCTCTCGGCACAGATACGCAGTATTTT. This encodes CASTLPVALGTDTQYF. The complete variable domain, with remaining parts taken from reference TRBV5-8 and TRBJ2-3, reads EAGVTQSPTHLIKTRGQQATLRCSPISGHTSVYWYQQALGLGLQFLLWYDEGEERNRGNFPPRFSGRQFPNYSSELNVNALELEDSALYLCASTLPVALGTDTQYFGPGTRLTVL.

V and J are TRBV5-1 and TRBJ1-1, with D possibly matching TRBD1 (6 bases). The CDR3 is 15 residues long. V was clipped by 0 bases and J by 1 base, with 10 bases between them. Per germline, CDR1 SGHRS and CDR2 YFSETQ. The CDR3 sequence: CASSLGQVGNTEAFF. The CDR3 bases are TGCGCCAGCAGCTTGGGACAGGTAGGGAACACTGAAGCTTTCTTT.

This chain uses TRBV29-1 with TRBJ2-2; 8 nucleotides line up with TRBD1. This CDR3 region has 13 residues. V shed 3 bases, J shed 6 bases, and the junction held 3 bases outside the gene matches. Germline lookup yields CDR1 SQVTM and CDR2 ANQGSEA. CDR3 coding DNA: TGCAGCGTTGAGAAGACAGGGGCCGGGGAGCTGTTTTTT. It encodes CSVEKTGAGELFF.

Only a few counts were recorded for this clonotype. Germline is not matched at one junction end, which may reflect a read error. The genes are TRBV7-7 and TRBJ2-5; the match to TRBD2 covers 11 bases. The CDR3 loop spans 17 amino acids. Germline lookup yields CDR1 SSHAT and CDR2 FNYEAQ (reference sequence). CDR3 loop: CASSLVASGGRQETQYF. The CDR3 DNA reads TGTGCTAGCAGCTTAGTTGCTAGCGGGGGGCGACAAGAGACCCAGTACTTC. The full variable domain, its missing parts supplied by reference TRBV7-7 and TRBJ2-5, is GAGVSQSPRYKVTKRGQDVTLRCDPISSHATLYWYQQALGQGPEFLTYFNYEAQPDKSGLPSDRFSAERPEGSISTLTIQRTEQRDSAMYRCASSLVASGGRQETQYFGPGTRLLVL.

The V and J genes are TRBV3-1 and TRBJ2-1, with 9 bases matching TRBD1. CDR3 length: 16 amino acids. V shed 4 bases and J 8 bases; nucleotides not matched to a gene: 12. Per the germline V gene, CDR1 is LGHDT and CDR2 is YNNKEL (reference sequence). This CDR3 is CASSLRTGEYYDEQFF. CDR3 in DNA: TGTGCCAGCAGCCTCCGGACAGGGGAATATTACGATGAGCAGTTCTTC.

The chain links TRBV29-1 to TRBJ2-1, with D possibly being TRBD2 (5 bases). Per the germline V gene, CDR1 is SQVTM and CDR2 is ANQGSEA. V lost 7 bases, J lost 2 bases, and 15 bases lay in between. This CDR3 has 14 residues. This chain's CDR3 is CSAGGRTTYNEQFF. The CDR3 DNA is TGCAGCGCCGGAGGACGGACCACCTACAATGAGCAGTTCTTC.

The chain uses TRBV15 and TRBJ2-5; 9 bases align to TRBD1. V lost 0 bases to trimming and J lost 13 bases; unmatched junction nucleotides: 3. CDR1 LNHNV and CDR2 YYDKDF come from the germline V gene (reference sequence). This CDR3 spans 12 amino acids. The CDR3 reads CATSREGTGWYF. The DNA of the CDR3 is TGTGCCACCAGCAGAGAGGGGACAGGGTGGTACTTC.

This chain connects TRBV20-1 to TRBJ2-4, with a possible D match to TRBD2 (5 bases). Germline lookup yields CDR1 DFQATT and CDR2 SNEGSKA (reference sequence). Trimming took off 3 bases at V and 8 bases at J, with 11 bases between the two ends. The length of the CDR3 is 12 residues. CDR3 amino acids: CSASWARDIQYF. The CDR3 bases are TGCAGTGCTAGTTGGGCGAGGGACATTCAGTACTTC.

This clonotype has more than one count but fewer than ten. The V gene is TRBV15, the J gene TRBJ2-5; 10 bases line up with TRBD2. Looked up from germline, CDR1 is LNHNV and CDR2 is YYDKDF (reference sequence). The CDR3 runs to 15 residues. The trim removed 2 bases at V and 3 bases at J, leaving 3 bases unmatched. The CDR3 loop reads CATSRPTSGEETQYF. The CDR3 DNA is TGTGCCACCAGCAGACCTACTAGCGGGGAAGAGACCCAGTACTTC.

The chain combines TRBV7-2 with TRBJ2-3, with TRBD2 identical over 7 bases. The J segment lost 4 bases and the V segment lost 2 bases, leaving 6 bases of the junction unmatched. This CDR3 has 15 residues. Looked up from germline, CDR1 is SGHTA and CDR2 is FQGNSA. The CDR3 DNA is TGTGCCAGCAGCTTAATCAATCGGGGGGCAGATACGCAGTATTTT. Its translation: CASSLINRGADTQYF.

This clonotype was observed a few times. This chain joins TRBV6-2 or TRBV6-3 and TRBJ2-5; no reliable D call. Between the trimmed V and J ends, which lost 6 bases and 4 bases, there was a span of 18 bases. CDR3 length: 15 residues. Germline assignment: CDR1 MNHEY and CDR2 SVGEGT. CDR3 amino acids: CASRVSLAQSETQYF. The CDR3 region has the DNA TGTGCCAGCAGGGTCTCACTGGCCCAGTCAGAGACCCAGTACTTC.